This T cell receptor (beta chain) was sequenced during a study of PD-1 blockade in classical Hodgkin lymphoma. Study results and caveats: Complete responders' diversity at baseline resembled that of newly diagnosed patients.

A word on this clone: The antigen is unknown.

Time point defined: cycle 4 day 1 (C4D1), after less than 7 weeks of nivolumab. All patients experienced relapse after autologous stem cell transplantation, and brentuximab vedotin exposure was variable. This CDR3 is 18 amino acids long. Germline V lookup: CDR1 SEHNR, CDR2 FQNEAQ (reference sequence). V trimming: 1 base; J trimming: 3 bases; junction bases outside the gene matches: 7. Sequenced by immunoSEQ multiplex PCR; TCRdb stores in-frame clones only, minus some. Here the sample spans tens of thousands of clones, roughly 85% being singletons. This chain joins TRBV7-9 and TRBJ2-1, with 12 bases fitting TRBD2. The sequence was obtained from a human donor with classical Hodgkin lymphoma. This specimen was peripheral blood mononuclear cells (PBMCs), taken before the fourth cycle of nivolumab. The CDR3 region is CASSLGTSGIRGYNEQFF. CDR3 in DNA: TGTGCCAGCAGCTTAGGGACTAGCGGGATTCGGGGCTACAATGAGCAGTTCTTC.